The entry below gives a single T cell receptor beta chain sequence along with its context. CDR3 length: 16 amino acids. Germline CDR1 DFQATT, CDR2 SNEGSKA (reference sequence). Trimming shortened V by 3 bases and J by 0 bases, and 17 bases separated the two germline ends. The data were obtained in a study of blood T cell repertoires in COVID-19. Study-level background: Acute and convalescent COVID-19 specimens originated in the United States, Italy and Spain. PBMCs, B-cell-depleted T cells, or T cells provided the cDNA or gDNA that made up the material.

Produced via immunoSEQ multiplex PCR; TCRdb's table is partial and in-frame only. The data contain approximately 380,000 clones, 85% to 90% of them singletons. The study drew participants aged about 18 to 90 years from around 24 US areas. This receptor was obtained from a woman in her late teens or twenties who had recovered from COVID-19. The chain employs TRBV20-1 and TRBJ2-5, with TRBD2 as a possible D gene (7 bases). The sample taken for sequencing was PBMCs or T cells enriched from blood (not recorded which). DNA for the CDR3: TGCAGTGCTAGTGACGGGGGGCGCAAATACCAAGAGACCCAGTACTTC. This translates into CSASDGGRKYQETQYF.